This TCR beta chain appears in the sequencing data of a study of blood T cell repertoires in COVID-19. At the level of the study: Samples of COVID-19 (acute and convalescent) were obtained from the United States, Italy and Spain. Sources were T cells, B-cell-depleted T cells, or PBMCs; the material itself was cDNA or gDNA.

A few counts support this clone. CDR1 is MGHDK, CDR2 SYGVNS, per germline. V lost 10 bases, J lost 7 bases, and 16 bases lay in between. CDR3 length: 12 residues. Per the original methods: Estimated nucleated cell counts came from reference gene primer amplification. Clones were sequenced by immunoSEQ multiplex PCR, and TCRdb holds only the in-frame ones, with some missing. Clone size and the V and J calls come from that table; the DNA yielded D and trimming. The sample has about 220,000 clones; around 80% are singletons. The TCR was taken from a human donor in a cohort sampled during active COVID-19. The chain employs TRBV25-1 and TRBJ1-1, with TRBD1 as a possible D gene (5 bases). The sample consisted of peripheral blood. The CDR3 DNA sequence: TGTGCCAAGGGACTGACGAAAGGTGAAGCTTTCTTT. Translation: CAKGLTKGEAFF.